This record concerns one T cell receptor (beta chain) sequence. Its antigen is still unknown. The data were taken from a study of cytomegalovirus exposure and HLA in healthy donors. Study results and limitations: Because they were indistinguishable, some V segments, including TRBV6-2 and TRBV6-3, were excluded.

PCR involved 60 Vbeta and 13 Jbeta primers. Clones were read by immunoSEQ multiplex PCR, and TCRdb kept only the in-frame ones, dropping some. The sample holds 150,000 to 200,000 clones, about three quarters seen once. This CDR3 has 17 residues. V gave up 1 base and J gave up 6 bases, with 20 bases separating them. The germline gives CDR1 SGHRS, CDR2 YFSETQ. V gene TRBV5-1 combines with J gene TRBJ2-1; weak D call: TRBD2 (6 bases). The TCR was taken from a man between 18 and 29 years old in good health and CMV-seropositive. Specimen: PBMCs. CDR3 sequence: CASSLSTRVSRVNEQFF. In DNA, the CDR3 is TGCGCCAGCAGCTTGTCGACTAGGGTAAGCCGAGTCAATGAGCAGTTCTTC.